Below, one TCR beta chain is given with its context. What it binds is not known. The V end was cut by 2 bases, the J end by 3 bases, with 10 bases between. The CDR3 covers 14 residues. Germline V CDR1 and CDR2: MNHEY, SVGEGT. This specimen comes from a study of vaccination effects on CD4 cells after COVID-19. Overall study: Post-vaccine draws lagged the second dose by a median of 72 days. Study-level points and caveats: Late post-vaccination samples showed marked contraction of infection- and vaccine-induced clones. Common cold coronavirus cross-reactivity was shown by only 1 of 255 vaccine-induced clones in healthy vaccinees.

Within the ViraFEST assay, antigen-specific CD4+ T cells underwent expansion with viral peptide pools prior to sequencing. When more than 9 days of culture had elapsed, CD4+ T cells were isolated. The participants, recipients of two vaccine doses, got either BNT162b2 or mRNA-1273. The researchers cultured some 2 million PBMC per well with around 9.2 IU/ml IL-2 and 8 to 10 ug/ml peptides. Libraries were prepared by immunoSEQ multiplex PCR; TCRdb keeps only in-frame clonotypes and omits some of them. The data contain under 40,000 clones, roughly 79% of them singletons. This specimen was CD4+ T cells from PBMCs cultured with HCoV-NL63 spike peptides, taken after COVID-19 vaccination. The clonotype comes from a human donor who received a COVID-19 vaccine. Some clones in this sample may be carry-over from other donors' samples. The V gene is TRBV6-2 or TRBV6-3, the J gene TRBJ2-5; D possibly corresponds to TRBD2 (5 bases). CDR3 in amino acids: CASSYVSREETQYF. The CDR3 region has the DNA TGTGCCAGCAGTTACGTTTCGAGGGAAGAGACCCAGTACTTC.